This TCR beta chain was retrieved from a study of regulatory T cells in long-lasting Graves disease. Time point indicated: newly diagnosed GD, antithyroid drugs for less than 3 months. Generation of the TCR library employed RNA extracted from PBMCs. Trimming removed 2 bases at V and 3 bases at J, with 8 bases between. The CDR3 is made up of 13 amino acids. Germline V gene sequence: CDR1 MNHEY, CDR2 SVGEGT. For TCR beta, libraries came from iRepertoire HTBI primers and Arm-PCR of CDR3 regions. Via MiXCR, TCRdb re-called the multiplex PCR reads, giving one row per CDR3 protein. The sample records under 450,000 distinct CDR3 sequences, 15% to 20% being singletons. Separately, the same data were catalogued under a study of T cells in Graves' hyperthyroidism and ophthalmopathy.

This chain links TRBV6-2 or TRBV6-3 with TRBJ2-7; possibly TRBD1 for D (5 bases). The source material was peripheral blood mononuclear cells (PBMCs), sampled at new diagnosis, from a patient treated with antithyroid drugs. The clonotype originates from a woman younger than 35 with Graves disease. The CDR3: CASSYRQYYEQYF. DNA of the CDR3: TGTGCCAGCAGTTACCGACAGTACTACGAGCAGTACTTC.